The rows below give T cell receptor beta chains drawn from one sample of a study of cytomegalovirus exposure and HLA in healthy donors. TCRdb keeps only in-frame clones here, not all; method: immunoSEQ multiplex PCR. The repertoire has approximately 150,000 clones, over 75% of them found once; the top ten carry approximately 2.4%. Sequencing input: PBMCs. The receptor source for this set is a male donor in good health and CMV-seronegative. CDR3s include the opening cysteine and the closing phenylalanine or tryptophan. The order of the fields is D gene, J gene, clone size, V gene, CDR3 protein, CDR3 DNA. D genes are given only for firm matches. Size is omitted from some rows. Given values are once, few, many or a class for expanded clones.

-	TRBJ2-2	-	TRBV27	CASSGRGTTGELFF	TGTGCCAGCAGCGGACGGGGAACCACCGGGGAGCTGTTTTTT
TRBD2	TRBJ2-1	once	TRBV6-5	CASSLLAGGYNEQFF	TGTGCCAGCAGTCTCCTAGCGGGAGGCTACAATGAGCAGTTCTTC
-	TRBJ1-2	-	TRBV19	CASNSPGANYGYTF	TGTGCCAGTAATTCTCCAGGGGCTAACTATGGCTACACCTTC
-	TRBJ2-7	few	TRBV4-1	CASSQGSAGVSYEQYF	TGCGCCAGCAGCCAAGGATCAGCAGGGGTATCCTACGAGCAGTACTTC
TRBD2	TRBJ2-7	-	TRBV9	CASSPGTSGTYEQYF	TGTGCCAGTAGTCCGGGGACTAGCGGGACCTACGAGCAGTACTTC
TRBD1	TRBJ1-5	-	TRBV18	CASSLGQGDQPQHF	TGTGCCAGCTCACTAGGACAGGGGGATCAGCCCCAGCATTTT
TRBD1	TRBJ2-5	-	TRBV5-1	CASSLFGQGDQETQYF	TGCGCCAGCAGCTTGTTCGGGCAGGGGGATCAAGAGACCCAGTACTTC
-	TRBJ1-1	-	TRBV10-3	CAISAGRENTEAFF	TGTGCCATCAGCGCAGGGAGGGAGAACACTGAAGCTTTCTTT
-	TRBJ1-1	-	TRBV9	CASGDTEAFF	TGTGCCAGCGGAGACACTGAAGCTTTCTTT
-	TRBJ2-5	-	TRBV4-1	CASSQRLQETQYF	TGCGCCAGCAGCCAAAGACTACAAGAGACCCAGTACTTC
TRBD1	TRBJ2-7	-	TRBV4-3	CASSPGQGFYEQYF	TGCGCCAGCAGCCCGGGACAGGGTTTTTACGAGCAGTACTTC
TRBD2	TRBJ2-3	few	TRBV30	CAWNSGMGGTQYF	TGTGCCTGGAATAGCGGGATGGGAGGTACGCAGTATTTT
TRBD2	TRBJ2-1	-	TRBV5-1	CASSLDLAGPGHEQFF	TGCGCCAGCAGCTTGGACCTAGCGGGTCCCGGACATGAGCAGTTCTTC
-	TRBJ2-1	-	TRBV9	CASSVGEEVGNEQFF	TGTGCCAGCAGCGTAGGTGAGGAGGTGGGAAATGAGCAGTTCTTC
TRBD1	TRBJ1-2	-	TRBV18	CASSPTGGDYGYTF	TGTGCCAGCTCACCGACAGGGGGCGACTATGGCTACACCTTC
TRBD1	TRBJ2-7	-	TRBV5-1	CASNLGQGLNYEQYF	TGCGCCAGCAACCTGGGACAGGGGTTAAACTACGAGCAGTACTTC
-	TRBJ2-1	few	TRBV5-8	CASSIAWGENEQFF	TGTGCCAGCAGCATAGCATGGGGAGAAAATGAGCAGTTCTTC
TRBD2	TRBJ2-7	-	TRBV5-1	CASTLGLSANEQYF	TGCGCCAGCACCCTGGGACTATCGGCTAACGAGCAGTACTTC
-	TRBJ2-1	-	TRBV4-1	CASSQDLLSSYNEQFF	TGCGCCAGCAGCCAAGATCTTCTAAGCTCCTACAATGAGCAGTTCTTC
TRBD2	TRBJ2-1	few	TRBV19	CASSLAGRTVNEQFF	TGTGCCAGTAGTTTAGCGGGAAGGACCGTCAATGAGCAGTTCTTC
TRBD2	TRBJ2-7	-	TRBV6-5	CASALTGTRGYEQYF	TGTGCCAGCGCCCTAACCGGGACTAGAGGGTACGAGCAGTACTTC
-	TRBJ2-7	-	TRBV7-9	CASSAISGYEQYF	TGTGCCAGCAGCGCGATTTCAGGGTACGAGCAGTACTTC
-	TRBJ2-7	-	TRBV20-1	CSVVSSYEQYF	TGCAGTGTCGTCAGCTCCTACGAGCAGTACTTC
TRBD1	TRBJ1-1	-	TRBV19	CASRSGTGGHLSAFF	TGTGCCAGTAGATCCGGGACAGGGGGCCATTTGTCGGCTTTCTTT
-	TRBJ1-5	-	TRBV6-5	CASSSQGPHQPQHF	TGTGCCAGCAGTTCGCAGGGGCCCCATCAGCCCCAGCATTTT
TRBD2	TRBJ2-5	-	TRBV7-2	CASSLQAGEGETQYF	TGTGCCAGCAGCTTACAAGCGGGAGAGGGGGAGACCCAGTACTTC
-	TRBJ2-2	-	TRBV30	CAAPGPGVSGDTGELFF	TGTGCTGCTCCGGGACCCGGAGTATCGGGAGACACCGGGGAGCTGTTTTTT
-	TRBJ2-6	-	TRBV19	CASSATGSGANVLTF	TGTGCCAGTAGTGCAACAGGCTCTGGGGCCAACGTCCTGACTTTC
TRBD1	TRBJ2-3	-	TRBV11-3	CASSPTDRATDTQYF	TGTGCCAGCAGCCCAACCGACAGGGCAACAGATACGCAGTATTTT
TRBD2	TRBJ2-3	-	TRBV7-3	CASSSRDSGRGSDTQYF	TGTGCCAGCAGCTCCCGTGATAGCGGGAGAGGCTCAGATACGCAGTATTTT
-	TRBJ2-2	-	TRBV9	CASSEGLSTGELFF	TGTGCCAGCAGCGAGGGACTCAGCACCGGGGAGCTGTTTTTT
TRBD2	TRBJ2-4	-	TRBV6-5	CASSRTSATKNIQYF	TGTGCCAGCAGTCGGACTAGCGCGACCAAAAACATTCAGTACTTC
TRBD2	TRBJ2-7	-	TRBV9	CASSVLGTSDYEQYF	TGTGCCAGCAGCGTATTAGGGACTAGCGACTACGAGCAGTACTTC
TRBD2	TRBJ2-1	-	TRBV7-3	CASSLGTSGNEQFF	TGTGCCAGCAGCTTAGGGACTAGCGGCAATGAGCAGTTCTTC
TRBD2	TRBJ2-7	-	TRBV18	CASAASGSEQYF	TGTGCCAGCGCGGCTAGCGGGAGCGAGCAGTACTTC
TRBD2	TRBJ2-1	-	TRBV15	CATSRGGLAGTLGNEQFF	TGTGCCACCAGCAGAGGGGGGCTAGCGGGTACCTTAGGCAATGAGCAGTTCTTC
-	TRBJ2-5	-	TRBV5-6	CASSFRGALQETQYF	TGTGCCAGCAGCTTCAGGGGAGCCCTACAAGAGACCCAGTACTTC
-	TRBJ2-5	-	TRBV7-2	CASTNRLAWETQYF	TGTGCCAGCACCAATCGCCTAGCGTGGGAGACCCAGTACTTC
-	TRBJ2-7	-	TRBV5-6	CASSLGQSYEQYF	TGTGCCAGCAGCTTGGGGCAGTCCTACGAGCAGTACTTC
TRBD2	TRBJ2-7	-	TRBV13	CASSGTSAAYEQYF	TGTGCCAGCAGCGGGACTAGCGCTGCCTACGAGCAGTACTTC
-	TRBJ2-7	once	TRBV18	CASSPSDEQYF	TGTGCCAGCTCACCATCGGACGAGCAGTACTTC
-	TRBJ2-1	-	TRBV7-9	CASSPRPRTSSYNEQFF	TGTGCCAGCAGCCCCCGGCCCCGGACTTCCTCCTACAATGAGCAGTTCTTC
-	TRBJ2-1	-	TRBV14	CASSLQAFDNEQFF	TGTGCCAGCAGCCTTCAGGCTTTCGACAATGAGCAGTTCTTC
TRBD1	TRBJ2-7	-	TRBV6-4	CASSPHLGQGADRGPYEQCF	TGTGCCAGCAGTCCACACCTAGGACAGGGGGCGGACAGGGGGCCCTACGAGCAGTGCTTC
-	TRBJ1-3	-	TRBV5-6	CASSLLVGQHSGNTIYF	TGTGCCAGCAGCTTGCTAGTCGGACAACACTCTGGAAACACCATATATTTT
-	TRBJ2-5	few	TRBV30	CAWSRTRPPVQETQYF	TGTGCCTGGAGTCGTACCAGGCCTCCGGTACAAGAGACCCAGTACTTC
-	TRBJ1-6	-	TRBV4-1	CASSQVAAPADNSPLHF	TGCGCCAGCAGCCAAGTCGCGGCCCCCGCGGATAATTCACCCCTCCACTTT
-	TRBJ2-2	-	TRBV11-3	CASSLVGERELFF	TGTGCCAGCAGCTTAGTGGGAGAGCGGGAGCTGTTTTTT
TRBD2	TRBJ2-5	-	TRBV4-1	CASSQVAGRETQYF	TGCGCCAGCAGCCAAGTAGCGGGAAGGGAGACCCAGTACTTC
TRBD1	TRBJ1-6	-	TRBV6-5	CASLPRGRDSPLHF	TGTGCCAGCTTACCCAGGGGGCGCGACTCACCCCTCCACTTT
-	TRBJ2-7	-	TRBV19	CASTPSGSSYEQYF	TGTGCCAGTACCCCCAGCGGTAGCTCCTACGAGCAGTACTTC
-	TRBJ2-3	-	TRBV5-6	CASSLCRF	TGTGCCAGCAGCTTGTGTCGTTTT